The text below deals with one T cell receptor (beta chain). Other DNA sequences of this sample code for an identical CDR3. The data derive from a study of control samples from healthy donors and cancer patients. J was trimmed by 1 base and V by 5 bases; bases with no gene match: 4. The CDR3 has 16 residues. Per germline, CDR1 SEHNR and CDR2 FQNEAQ (reference sequence). Clones were read by immunoSEQ multiplex PCR, and TCRdb kept only the in-frame ones, dropping some. The table records 170,000 or so clones, more than 90% of them present only once. Material: blood. This chain connects TRBV7-9 to TRBJ2-5, with TRBD2 matching 13 bases. This sequence originates from a man under 40 in good health. This chain's CDR3 is CASSGRLAGGQETQYF. CDR3 DNA: TGTGCCAGCAGCGGCCGACTAGCGGGGGGCCAAGAGACCCAGTACTTC.